This T cell receptor (beta chain) originates from a study of cytomegalovirus exposure and HLA in healthy donors. On this clone itself: The antigen remains undetermined.

Findings and caveats of the study: Apart from CMV serostatus, no immune exposure information was available. A later analysis reported that several of the most significant clusters appeared to be linked to common viral pathogens, among them Epstein-Barr virus. Association of a missense DCLRE1C variant with TCR beta V- and J-gene trimming was reported in a later analysis.

CDR1 MDHEN and CDR2 SYDVKM come from the germline V gene. The trim removed 6 bases at V and 7 bases at J, leaving 5 bases unmatched. The CDR3 is 15 amino acids. The PCR used 60 Vbeta and 13 Jbeta primers. The repertoire was sequenced with immunoSEQ multiplex PCR; TCRdb's copy has only in-frame clones and lacks some. The table has about 140,000 clones, approximately 88% seen once. The clonotype comes from a woman between 40 and 50 years old in good health and CMV-seronegative. Sequencing was carried out using PBMCs. The chain is built from TRBV28 and TRBJ2-1, with 14 bases fitting TRBD2. DNA of the CDR3: TGTGCCAGCAGCATGGGGACTAGCGGGAGTAATGAGCAGTTCTTC. Its translation: CASSMGTSGSNEQFF.